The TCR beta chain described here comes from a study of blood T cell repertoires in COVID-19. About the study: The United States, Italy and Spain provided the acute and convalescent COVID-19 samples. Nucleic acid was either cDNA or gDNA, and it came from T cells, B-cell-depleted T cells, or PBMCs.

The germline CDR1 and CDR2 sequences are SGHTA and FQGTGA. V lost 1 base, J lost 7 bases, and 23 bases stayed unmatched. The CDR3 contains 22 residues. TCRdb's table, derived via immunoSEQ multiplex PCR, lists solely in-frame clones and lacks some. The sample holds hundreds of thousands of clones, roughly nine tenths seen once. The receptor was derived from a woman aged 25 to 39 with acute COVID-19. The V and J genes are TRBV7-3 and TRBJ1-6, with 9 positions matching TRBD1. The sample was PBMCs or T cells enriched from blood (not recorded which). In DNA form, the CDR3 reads TGTGCCAGCAGCTTAAAGAGGCAGGACAGGGGCCCGGTATCGAGTCAAAATTCACCCCTCCACTTT. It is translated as CASSLKRQDRGPVSSQNSPLHF.